Reported below is one T cell receptor beta chain. This CDR3 has 14 amino acids. CDR1 ENHRY and CDR2 SYGVKD come from the germline V gene. V dropped 4 bases and J dropped 6; count of bases not matched to a gene: 7. These data come from a study of blood T cell repertoires in COVID-19. Study as a whole: T cells, B-cell-depleted T cells, or PBMCs supplied cDNA or gDNA.

Assay used: immunoSEQ multiplex PCR; TCRdb lists only in-frame clones, some missing. The sample carries 150,000 to 200,000 clones, 74% recorded once. The V and J genes are TRBV10-3 and TRBJ1-1, with 8 bases aligning to TRBD1. The source material was peripheral blood. This TCR was sampled from a woman older than 75 with acute or convalescent COVID-19. CDR3 bases: TGTGCCATCAGTGGTGGACAGGGAGGTCCTGAAGCTTTCTTT. Translation gives CAISGGQGGPEAFF.